This TCR beta chain was identified in a study of blood T cell repertoires in COVID-19. Overall study: Samples came from the United States, Italy and Spain, spanning acute and convalescent COVID-19. From T cells, B-cell-depleted T cells, or PBMCs came the material, which was cDNA or gDNA.

Using immunoSEQ multiplex PCR, the repertoire was profiled, and TCRdb retains in-frame clones only, with some absent. The sample contains approximately 50,000 clones, about 89% of which appear only once. The TCR comes from a human donor in a cohort sampled during active COVID-19. The sample comprised peripheral blood.

The CDR3 nucleotides are TGTGCCAGCACCCCCGGGACAGGGTGGGCAGAGACCCAGTACTTC. The encoded protein is CASTPGTGWAETQYF. This chain links TRBV3-1 (or the pseudogene TRBV3-2) with TRBJ2-5, with 9 bases that match TRBD1. Trimming took 7 bases from V and 4 from J; bases not matched to a gene: 10. Germline CDR1 reads LGHDT; CDR2 reads YNNKEL (reference sequence). This CDR3 is 15 amino acids long.